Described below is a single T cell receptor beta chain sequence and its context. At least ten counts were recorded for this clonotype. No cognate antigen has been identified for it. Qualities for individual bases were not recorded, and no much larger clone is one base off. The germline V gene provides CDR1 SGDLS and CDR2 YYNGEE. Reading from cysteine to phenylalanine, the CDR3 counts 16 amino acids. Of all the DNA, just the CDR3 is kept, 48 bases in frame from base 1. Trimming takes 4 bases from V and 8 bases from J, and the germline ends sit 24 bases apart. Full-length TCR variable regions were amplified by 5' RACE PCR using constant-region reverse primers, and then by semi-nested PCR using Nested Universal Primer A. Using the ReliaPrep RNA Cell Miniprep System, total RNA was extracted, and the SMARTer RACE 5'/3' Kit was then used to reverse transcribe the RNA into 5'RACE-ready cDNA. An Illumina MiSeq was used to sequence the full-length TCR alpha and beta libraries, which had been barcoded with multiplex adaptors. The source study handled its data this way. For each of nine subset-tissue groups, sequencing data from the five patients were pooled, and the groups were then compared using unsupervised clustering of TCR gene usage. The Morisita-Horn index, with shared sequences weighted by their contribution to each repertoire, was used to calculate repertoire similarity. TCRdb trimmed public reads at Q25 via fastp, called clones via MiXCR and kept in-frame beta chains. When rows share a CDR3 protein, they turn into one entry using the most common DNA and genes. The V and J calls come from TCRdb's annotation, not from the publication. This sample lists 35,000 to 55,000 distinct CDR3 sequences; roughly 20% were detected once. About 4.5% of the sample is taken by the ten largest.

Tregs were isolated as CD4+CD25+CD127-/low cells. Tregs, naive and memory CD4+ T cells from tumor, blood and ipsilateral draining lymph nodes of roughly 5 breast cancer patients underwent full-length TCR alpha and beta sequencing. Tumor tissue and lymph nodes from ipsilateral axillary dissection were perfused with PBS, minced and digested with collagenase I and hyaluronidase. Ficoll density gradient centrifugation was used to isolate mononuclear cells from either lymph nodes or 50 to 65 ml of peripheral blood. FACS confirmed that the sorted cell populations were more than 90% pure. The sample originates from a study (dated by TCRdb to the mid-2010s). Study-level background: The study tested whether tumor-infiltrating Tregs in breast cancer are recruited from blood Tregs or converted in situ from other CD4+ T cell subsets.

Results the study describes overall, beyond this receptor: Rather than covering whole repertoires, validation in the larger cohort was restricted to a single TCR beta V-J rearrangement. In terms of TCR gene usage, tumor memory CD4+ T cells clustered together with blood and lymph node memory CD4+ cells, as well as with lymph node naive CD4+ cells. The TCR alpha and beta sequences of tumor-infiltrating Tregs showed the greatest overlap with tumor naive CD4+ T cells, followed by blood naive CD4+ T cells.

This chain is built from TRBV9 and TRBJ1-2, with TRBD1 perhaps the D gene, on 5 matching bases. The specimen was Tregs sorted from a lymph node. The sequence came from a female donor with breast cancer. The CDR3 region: CASSYLYRLEDRGYTF. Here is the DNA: TGTGCCAGCAGCTATCTTTACAGGCTGGAGGATAGGGGCTACACCTTC.